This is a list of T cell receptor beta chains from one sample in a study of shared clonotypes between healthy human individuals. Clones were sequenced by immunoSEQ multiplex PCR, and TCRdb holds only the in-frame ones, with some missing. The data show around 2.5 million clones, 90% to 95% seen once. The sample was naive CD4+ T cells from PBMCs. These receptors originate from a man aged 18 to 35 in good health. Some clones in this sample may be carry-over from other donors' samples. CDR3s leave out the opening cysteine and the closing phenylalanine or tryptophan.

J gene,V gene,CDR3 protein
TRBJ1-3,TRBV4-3,ASSQEWGRSSGNTIY
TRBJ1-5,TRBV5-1,ASSFDGTENQPQH
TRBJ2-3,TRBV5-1,ASSSTSERRDTQY
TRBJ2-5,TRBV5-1,ASSLAGLAGGPETQY
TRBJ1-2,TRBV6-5,AILLWGDGYT
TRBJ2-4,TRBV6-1,ASSGSENIQY
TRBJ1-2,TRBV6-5,AGEDRCTYGYT
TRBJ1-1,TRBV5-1,ASSFLWGDTEAF
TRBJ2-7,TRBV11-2,ASSPGPSDYEQY
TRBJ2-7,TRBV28,ASSLSGYEQY
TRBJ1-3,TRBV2,ASSAMTDYSGNTIY
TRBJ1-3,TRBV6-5,ASSMTSSSGNTIY
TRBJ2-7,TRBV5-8,ASSLNTGLAGDPYEQY
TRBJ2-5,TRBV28,ASSLWASGSRETQY
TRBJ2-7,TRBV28,ASSLFPTAGLSASQY
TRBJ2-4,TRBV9,ASSEGVTIAKNIQY
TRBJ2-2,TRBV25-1,ASSEYYGDTGELF
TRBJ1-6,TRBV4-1,ASSQVWDRGNSPLH
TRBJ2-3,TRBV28,ASSFVSADTQY
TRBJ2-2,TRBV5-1,ASSSQGSGELF
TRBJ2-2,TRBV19,ASSPHLARGTGELF
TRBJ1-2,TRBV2,ASSAENYGYT
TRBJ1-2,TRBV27,ASSLWLNYGYT
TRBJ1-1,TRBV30,AWSRDRGSEAF
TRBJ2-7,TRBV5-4,ASSEQGGGSYEQY
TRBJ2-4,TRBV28,ASSESDIQY
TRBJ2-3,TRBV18,ASSPRPNTDTQY
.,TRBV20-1,SARQDYEQY
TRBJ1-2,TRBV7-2,ASSARGGRLGYT
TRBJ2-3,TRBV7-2,ASSLRTGQDITDTQY
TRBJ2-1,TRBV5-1,ASSLAVTSGRGEQF
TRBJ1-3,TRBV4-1,ASSQNVGESGNTIY
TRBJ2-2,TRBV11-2,ASSSIRAQLGELF
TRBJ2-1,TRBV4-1,ASSPGTSGRYEQF
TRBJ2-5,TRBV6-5,ASKVAAQETQY
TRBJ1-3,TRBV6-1,ASSEVAVSGNTIY
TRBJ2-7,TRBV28,ASSLAGALMGEQY
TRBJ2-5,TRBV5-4,ASSSNQETQY
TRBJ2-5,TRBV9,ASSVGTRQETQY
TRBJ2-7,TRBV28,ASSTRPYEQY
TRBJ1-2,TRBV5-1,ASSLDQNNYGYT
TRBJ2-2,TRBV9,ASSVGLAGGFPQELF
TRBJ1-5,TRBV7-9,ASSRGDLVYSNQPQH
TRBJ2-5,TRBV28,AIKAGGGQETQY
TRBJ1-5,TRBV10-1,ASESRNQPQH